The T cell receptor beta chain under discussion was sequenced for a study of regulatory T cells in long-lasting Graves disease. V gave up 5 bases and J gave up 3 bases, with 19 bases separating them. CDR1 is PRHDT and CDR2 is FYEKMQ in the germline V gene (reference sequence). The CDR3 sequence is 16 residues long. With iRepertoire HTBI primers and Arm-PCR of CDR3 regions, TCR beta libraries were built. TCRdb recomputed calls from the multiplex PCR reads with MiXCR, one row per CDR3 protein. The sample comprises fewer than 650,000 distinct CDR3 sequences, around 16% of which are singletons, and approximately 12% rests with the top ten. Time point of the sample: newly diagnosed GD, antithyroid drugs for less than 3 months. Extracted PBMC RNA gave rise to the TCR library. The table lists this clonotype with a few counts. These data were also filed under a second study, of T cells in Graves' hyperthyroidism and ophthalmopathy.

This clonotype originated in a man aged 18 to 35 with Graves disease. This chain uses TRBV13 with TRBJ1-2, with a possible D match to TRBD1 (6 bases). Sample: peripheral blood mononuclear cells (PBMCs), taken at new diagnosis, from a patient treated with antithyroid drugs. The CDR3 sequence is CASSPAHPDSDYGYTF. For the CDR3, the DNA is TGTGCCAGCAGCCCGGCACACCCGGACAGTGACTATGGCTACACCTTC.